This T cell receptor (beta chain) derives from a study of T cell responses to AZD1222 COVID-19 vaccine. Here immunoSEQ multiplex PCR was the method, and the copy in TCRdb shows in-frame clones only, minus some. The sample has around 210,000 clones; roughly 94% are singletons. Study outcomes and limitations: Only a handful of AZD1222 recipients tested seropositive at baseline. The repertoires were collected only after the peak T cell response. Elevations in Spike-specific TCR breadth and depth followed administration of two AZD1222 doses.

Per the germline V gene, CDR1 is MDHEN and CDR2 is SYDVKM. CDR3 length: 15 amino acids. V was shortened by 2 bases and J by 2 bases, with 13 bases between the two germline ends. A note on this clone: The antigen is unknown.

The chain recombines TRBV28 with TRBJ2-7, with a tentative D call TRBD2 (6 bases). The sample in question was peripheral blood, obtained 28 days after the second dose of the MenACWY control vaccine. This receptor was identified in an adult who received the MenACWY meningococcal vaccine as a control. DNA for the CDR3: TGTGCCAGCAGTTTAGAGGCGGGGTTAACCTACGAGCAGTACTTC. This gives the protein CASSLEAGLTYEQYF. Full variable domain (missing parts from reference TRBV28 and TRBJ2-7): DVKVTQSSRYLVKRTGEKVFLECVQDMDHENMFWYRQDPGLGLRLIYFSYDVKMKEKGDIPEGYSVSREKKERFSLILESASTNQTSMYLCASSLEAGLTYEQYFGPGTRLTVT.